The following is a T cell receptor (beta chain) sequence with its context. The entry originates in a study of blood T cell repertoires in COVID-19. In the study overall: In each case, the material was cDNA or gDNA derived from T cells, B-cell-depleted T cells, or PBMCs.

Living in 24 US areas, the participants were between about 18 and 90 years of age. Participant reports of clinical history set cohort assignment. The ends lost 6 bases at V and 5 bases at J; junction bases unmatched: 7. The CDR3 has 15 amino acids. From germline, CDR1 is MNHEY and CDR2 SVGEGT. Per the original methods: Reference gene primer amplification gave estimated nucleated cell counts. TCRdb's table, derived via immunoSEQ multiplex PCR, lists solely in-frame clones and lacks some. V, J and clone size reflect that table, while D and trimming were determined from the DNA. The table includes about 200,000 clones, approximately 80% detected once.

The chain uses TRBV6-2 or TRBV6-3 and TRBJ2-3, with TRBD2 matching 11 bases. Sequenced: PBMCs or T cells enriched from blood (not recorded which). The TCR comes from a woman between 45 and 65 years old with acute COVID-19. CDR3 nucleotides: TGTGCCAGCAGCCAGGGACTAGCGGAGCGAGATACGCAGTATTTT. Amino acids: CASSQGLAERDTQYF.